In its sample, the clone carrying this T cell receptor (beta chain) was seen a few times. Its antigen remains unidentified. The sample originates from a study of response to subunit inactivated influenza vaccine. The study, taken as a whole, reports: The authors offered the suggestion that each seasonal influenza vaccination recruits few new T cells.

TCRdb passed the RT-PCR reads through MiXCR, listing each CDR3 protein once. The table includes a few hundred thousand distinct CDR3 sequences, 11% to 15% detected once. The sample consisted of PBMCs from blood, taken 12 days after vaccination. The TCR comes from a man aged 45-65 years who received an inactivated influenza vaccine.

CDR3 region: CASTEGQGGYGYTF. DNA of the CDR3: TGTGCCAGCACCGAGGGACAGGGAGGGTATGGCTACACCTTC. This sequence joins TRBV6-1 and TRBJ1-2, with 9 bases fitting TRBD1. J lost 5 bases, V lost 7 bases, and 8 bases had no gene match. The CDR3 spans 14 residues. Germline-derived CDR1 and CDR2 are MNHNS and SASEGT.